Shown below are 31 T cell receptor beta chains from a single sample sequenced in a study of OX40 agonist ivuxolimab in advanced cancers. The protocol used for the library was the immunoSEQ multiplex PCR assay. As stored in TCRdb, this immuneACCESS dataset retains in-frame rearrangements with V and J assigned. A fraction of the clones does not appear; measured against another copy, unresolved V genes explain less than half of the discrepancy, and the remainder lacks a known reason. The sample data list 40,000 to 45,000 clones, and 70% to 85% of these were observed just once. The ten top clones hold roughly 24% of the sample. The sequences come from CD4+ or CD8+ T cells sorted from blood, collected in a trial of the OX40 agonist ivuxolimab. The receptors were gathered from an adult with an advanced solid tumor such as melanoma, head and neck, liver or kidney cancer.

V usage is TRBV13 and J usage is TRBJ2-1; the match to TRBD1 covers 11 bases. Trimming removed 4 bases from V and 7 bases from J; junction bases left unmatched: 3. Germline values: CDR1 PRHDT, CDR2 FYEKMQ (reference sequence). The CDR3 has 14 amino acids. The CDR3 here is CASSYGQGANEQFF. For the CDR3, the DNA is TGTGCCAGCAGCTACGGACAGGGGGCTAATGAGCAGTTCTTC.

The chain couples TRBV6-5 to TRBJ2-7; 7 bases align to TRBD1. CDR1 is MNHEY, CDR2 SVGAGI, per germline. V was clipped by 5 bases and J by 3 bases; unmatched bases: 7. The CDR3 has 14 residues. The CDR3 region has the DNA TGTGCCAGCAGTACCCGGGACAGAGTCTACGAGCAGTACTTC. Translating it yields CASSTRDRVYEQYF.

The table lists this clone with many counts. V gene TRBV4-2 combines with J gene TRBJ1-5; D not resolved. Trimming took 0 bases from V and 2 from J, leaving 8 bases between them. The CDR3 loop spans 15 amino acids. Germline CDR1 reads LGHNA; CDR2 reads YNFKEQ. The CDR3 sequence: CASSQEGFGNQPQHF. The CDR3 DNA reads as TGTGCCAGCAGCCAAGAAGGGTTTGGCAATCAGCCCCAGCATTTT.

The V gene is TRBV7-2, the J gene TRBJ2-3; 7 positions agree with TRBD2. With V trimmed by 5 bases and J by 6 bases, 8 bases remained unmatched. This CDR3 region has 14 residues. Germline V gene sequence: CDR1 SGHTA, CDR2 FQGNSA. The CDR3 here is CASSPPPGGDTQYF. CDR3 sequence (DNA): TGTGCCAGCAGCCCCCCCCCGGGGGGTGATACGCAGTATTTT.

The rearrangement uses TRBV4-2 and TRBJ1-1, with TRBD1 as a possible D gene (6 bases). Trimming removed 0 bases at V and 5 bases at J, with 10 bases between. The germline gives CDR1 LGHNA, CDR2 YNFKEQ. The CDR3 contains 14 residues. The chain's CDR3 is CASSQERGGTEAFF. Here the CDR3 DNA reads TGTGCCAGCAGCCAAGAAAGGGGGGGGACTGAAGCTTTCTTT.

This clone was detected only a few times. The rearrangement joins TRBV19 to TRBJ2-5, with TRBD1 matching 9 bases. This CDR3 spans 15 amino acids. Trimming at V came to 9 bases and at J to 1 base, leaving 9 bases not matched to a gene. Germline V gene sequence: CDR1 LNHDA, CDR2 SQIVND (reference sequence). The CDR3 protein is CASRALTGGQETQYF. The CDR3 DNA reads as TGTGCCAGCCGAGCCTTGACAGGGGGCCAAGAGACCCAGTACTTC.

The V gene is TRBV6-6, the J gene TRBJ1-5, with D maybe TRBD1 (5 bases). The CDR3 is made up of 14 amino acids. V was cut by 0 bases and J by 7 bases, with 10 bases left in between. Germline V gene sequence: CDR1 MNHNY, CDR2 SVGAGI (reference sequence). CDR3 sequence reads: CASSYSKGNQPQHF. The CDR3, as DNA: TGTGCCAGCAGTTACTCGAAGGGGAACCAGCCCCAGCATTTT.

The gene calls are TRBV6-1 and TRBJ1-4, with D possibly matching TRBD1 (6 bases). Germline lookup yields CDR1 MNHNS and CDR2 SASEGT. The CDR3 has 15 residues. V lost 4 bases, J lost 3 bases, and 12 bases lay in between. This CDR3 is CASSVTGTPNEKLFF. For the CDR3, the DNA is TGTGCCAGCAGTGTCACAGGGACTCCTAATGAAAAACTGTTTTTT.

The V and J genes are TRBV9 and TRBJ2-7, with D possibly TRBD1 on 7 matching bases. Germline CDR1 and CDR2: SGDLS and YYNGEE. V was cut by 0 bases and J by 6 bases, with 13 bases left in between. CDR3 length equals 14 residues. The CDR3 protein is CASSVVAQGGEQYF. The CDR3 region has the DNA TGTGCCAGCAGCGTAGTGGCCCAGGGGGGCGAGCAGTACTTC.

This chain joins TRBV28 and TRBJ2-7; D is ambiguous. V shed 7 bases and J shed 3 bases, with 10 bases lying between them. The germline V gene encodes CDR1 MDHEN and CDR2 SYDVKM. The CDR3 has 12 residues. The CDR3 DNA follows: TGTGCCAGCAACCCGGACGGCTACGAGCAGTACTTC. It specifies CASNPDGYEQYF. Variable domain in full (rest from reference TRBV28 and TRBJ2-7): DVKVTQSSRYLVKRTGEKVFLECVQDMDHENMFWYRQDPGLGLRLIYFSYDVKMKEKGDIPEGYSVSREKKERFSLILESASTNQTSMYLCASNPDGYEQYFGPGTRLTVT.

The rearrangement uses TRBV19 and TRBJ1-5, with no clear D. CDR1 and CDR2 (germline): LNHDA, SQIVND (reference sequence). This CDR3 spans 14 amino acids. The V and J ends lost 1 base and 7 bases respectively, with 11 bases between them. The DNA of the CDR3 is TGTGCCAGTAGTATAGTCGAACAGACCCAGCCCCAGCATTTT. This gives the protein CASSIVEQTQPQHF.

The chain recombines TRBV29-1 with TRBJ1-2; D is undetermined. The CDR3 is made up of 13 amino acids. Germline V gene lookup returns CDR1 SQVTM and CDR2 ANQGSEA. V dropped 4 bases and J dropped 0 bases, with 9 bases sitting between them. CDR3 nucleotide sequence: TGCAGCGTTGGGGAGAGGACTAACTATGGCTACACCTTC. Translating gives CSVGERTNYGYTF.

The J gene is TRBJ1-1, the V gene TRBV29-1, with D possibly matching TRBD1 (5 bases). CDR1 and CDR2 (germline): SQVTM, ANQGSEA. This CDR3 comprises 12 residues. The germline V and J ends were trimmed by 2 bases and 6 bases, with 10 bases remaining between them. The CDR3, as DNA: TGCAGCGTTGAACAGGGTTGGGCTGAAGCTTTCTTT. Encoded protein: CSVEQGWAEAFF.

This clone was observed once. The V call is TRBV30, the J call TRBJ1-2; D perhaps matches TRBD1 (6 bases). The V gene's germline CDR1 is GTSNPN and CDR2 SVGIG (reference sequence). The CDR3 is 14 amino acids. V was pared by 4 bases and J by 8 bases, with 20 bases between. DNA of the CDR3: TGTGCCTGGACTCCAACAGGGCCTCGGGGAGGCTACACCTTC. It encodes CAWTPTGPRGGYTF.

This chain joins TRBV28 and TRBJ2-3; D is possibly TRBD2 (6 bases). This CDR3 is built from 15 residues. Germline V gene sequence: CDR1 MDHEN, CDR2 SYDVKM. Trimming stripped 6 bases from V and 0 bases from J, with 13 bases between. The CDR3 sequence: CASSKLATSTDTQYF. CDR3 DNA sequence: TGTGCCAGCAGCAAACTAGCTACTAGCACAGATACGCAGTATTTT.

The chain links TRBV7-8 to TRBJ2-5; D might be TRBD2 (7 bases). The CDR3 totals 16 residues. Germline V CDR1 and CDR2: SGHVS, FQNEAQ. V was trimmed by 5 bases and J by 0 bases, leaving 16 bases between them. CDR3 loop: CASSPEGGRHQETQYF. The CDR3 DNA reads TGTGCCAGCAGCCCAGAGGGGGGGAGACACCAAGAGACCCAGTACTTC.

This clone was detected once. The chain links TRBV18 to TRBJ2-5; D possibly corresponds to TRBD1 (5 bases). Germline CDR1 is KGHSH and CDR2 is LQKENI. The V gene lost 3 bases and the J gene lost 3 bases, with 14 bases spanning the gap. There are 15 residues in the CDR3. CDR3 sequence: CASSPLTPTEETQYF. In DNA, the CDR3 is TGTGCCAGCTCACCCCTCACACCGACAGAAGAGACCCAGTACTTC.

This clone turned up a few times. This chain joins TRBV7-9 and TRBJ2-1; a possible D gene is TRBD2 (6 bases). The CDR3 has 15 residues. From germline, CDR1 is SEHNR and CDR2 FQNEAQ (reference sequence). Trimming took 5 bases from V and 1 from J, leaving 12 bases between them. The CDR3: CASSPPGLSYNEQFF. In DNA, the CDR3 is TGTGCCAGCAGCCCACCGGGACTTTCCTACAATGAGCAGTTCTTC.

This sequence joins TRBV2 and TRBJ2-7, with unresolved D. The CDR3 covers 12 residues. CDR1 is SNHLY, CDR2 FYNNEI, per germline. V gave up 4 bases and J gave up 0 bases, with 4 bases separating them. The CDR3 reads CASSGLSYEQYF. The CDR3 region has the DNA TGTGCCAGCAGTGGGCTCTCCTACGAGCAGTACTTC.

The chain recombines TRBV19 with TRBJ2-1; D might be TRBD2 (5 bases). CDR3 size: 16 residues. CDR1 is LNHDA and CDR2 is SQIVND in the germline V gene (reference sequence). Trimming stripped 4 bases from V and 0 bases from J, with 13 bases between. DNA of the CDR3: TGTGCCAGTAGTAGACGGACTCCAAGCTCCTACAATGAGCAGTTCTTC. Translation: CASSRRTPSSYNEQFF.

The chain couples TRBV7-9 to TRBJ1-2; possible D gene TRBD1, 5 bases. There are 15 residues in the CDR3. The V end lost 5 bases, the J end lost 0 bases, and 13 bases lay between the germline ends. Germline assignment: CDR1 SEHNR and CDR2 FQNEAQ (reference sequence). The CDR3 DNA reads TGTGCCAGCAGCGGAAGGGACCCCTCTAACTATGGCTACACCTTC. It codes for CASSGRDPSNYGYTF.

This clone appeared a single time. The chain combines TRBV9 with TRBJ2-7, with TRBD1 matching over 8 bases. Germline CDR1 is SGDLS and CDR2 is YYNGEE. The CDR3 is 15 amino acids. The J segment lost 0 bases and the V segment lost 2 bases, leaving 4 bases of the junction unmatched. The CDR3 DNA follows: TGTGCCAGCAGCGTGGGACAGGCAAGCTCCTACGAGCAGTACTTC. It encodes CASSVGQASSYEQYF.

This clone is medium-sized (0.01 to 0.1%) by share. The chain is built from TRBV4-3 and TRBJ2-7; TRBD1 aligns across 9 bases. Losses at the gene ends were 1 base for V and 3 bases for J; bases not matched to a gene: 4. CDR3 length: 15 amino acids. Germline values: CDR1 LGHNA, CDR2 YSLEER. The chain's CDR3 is CASSQGRDRDYEQYF. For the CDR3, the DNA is TGCGCCAGCAGCCAAGGCCGGGACAGGGACTACGAGCAGTACTTC.

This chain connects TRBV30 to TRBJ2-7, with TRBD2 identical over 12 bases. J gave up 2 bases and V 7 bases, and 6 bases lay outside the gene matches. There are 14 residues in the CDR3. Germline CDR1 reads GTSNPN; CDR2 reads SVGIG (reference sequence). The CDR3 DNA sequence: TGTGCCTACGCCCGACTAGCGGGAGCCTACGAGCAGTACTTC. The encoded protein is CAYARLAGAYEQYF.

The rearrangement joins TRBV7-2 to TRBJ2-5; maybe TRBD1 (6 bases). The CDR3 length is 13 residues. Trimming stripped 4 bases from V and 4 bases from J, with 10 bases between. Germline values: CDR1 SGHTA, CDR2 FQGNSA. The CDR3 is CASSSGQLETQYF. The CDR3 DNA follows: TGTGCCAGCAGCTCCGGACAGCTAGAGACCCAGTACTTC.

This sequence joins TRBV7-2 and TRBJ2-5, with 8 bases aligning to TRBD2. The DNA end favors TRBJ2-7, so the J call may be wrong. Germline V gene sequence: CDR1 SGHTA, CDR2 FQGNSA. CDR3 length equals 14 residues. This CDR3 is CASRHSGKTYEQYF. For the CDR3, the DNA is TGTGCCAGCAGGCATAGCGGGAAGACCTACGAGCAGTACTTC.

This chain's CDR3 is CASSQDKRGPGARILNYGYTF. CDR3 nucleotides: TGTGCCAGCAGCCAAGATAAACGCGGGCCGGGGGCAAGGATCCTTAACTATGGCTACACCTTC. The chain has TRBV14 and TRBJ1-2, with D perhaps TRBD1 (6 bases). The CDR3 sequence is 21 residues long. Between the trimmed V and J ends, which lost 0 bases and 1 base, there was a span of 27 bases. Germline values: CDR1 SGHDN, CDR2 FVKESK.

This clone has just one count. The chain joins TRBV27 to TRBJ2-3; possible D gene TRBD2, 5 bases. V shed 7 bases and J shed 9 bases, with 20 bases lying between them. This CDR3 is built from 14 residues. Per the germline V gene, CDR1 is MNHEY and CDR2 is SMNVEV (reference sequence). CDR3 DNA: TGTGCCAGCACTTCGCCTCCCGGGGTTGAGACGCAGTATTTT. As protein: CASTSPPGVETQYF.

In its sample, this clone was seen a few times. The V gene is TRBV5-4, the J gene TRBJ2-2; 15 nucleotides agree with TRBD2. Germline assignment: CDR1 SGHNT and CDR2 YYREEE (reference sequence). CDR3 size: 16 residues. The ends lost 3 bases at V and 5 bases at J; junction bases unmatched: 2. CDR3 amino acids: CASSSGTSGRTGELFF. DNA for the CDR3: TGTGCCAGCAGCTCTGGGACTAGCGGGAGGACCGGGGAGCTGTTTTTT.

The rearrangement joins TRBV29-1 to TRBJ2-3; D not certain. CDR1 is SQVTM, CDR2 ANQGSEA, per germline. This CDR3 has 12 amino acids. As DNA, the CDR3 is TGCATAGCAGTATCTAGCACAGATACGCAGTATTTT. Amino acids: CIAVSSTDTQYF.

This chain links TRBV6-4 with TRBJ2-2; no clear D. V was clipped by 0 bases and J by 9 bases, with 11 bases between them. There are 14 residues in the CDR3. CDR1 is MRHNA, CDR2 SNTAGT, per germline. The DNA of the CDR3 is TGTGCCAGCAGTGACTCAGGTCTCAGCAGGGAGCTGTTTTTT. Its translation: CASSDSGLSRELFF.